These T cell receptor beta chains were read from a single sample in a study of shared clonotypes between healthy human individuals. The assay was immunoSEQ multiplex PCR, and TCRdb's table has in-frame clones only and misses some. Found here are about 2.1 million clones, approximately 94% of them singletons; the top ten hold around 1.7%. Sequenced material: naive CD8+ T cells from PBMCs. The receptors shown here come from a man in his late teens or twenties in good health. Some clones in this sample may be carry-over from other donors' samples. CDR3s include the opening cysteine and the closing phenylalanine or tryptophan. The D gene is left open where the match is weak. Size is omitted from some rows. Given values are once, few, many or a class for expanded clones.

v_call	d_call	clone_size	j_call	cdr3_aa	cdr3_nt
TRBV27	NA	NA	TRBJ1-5	CASSLSGLSNQPQHF	TGTGCCAGCAGTTTATCCGGGTTGAGCAATCAGCCCCAGCATTTT
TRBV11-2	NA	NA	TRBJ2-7	CASSLAAGPINEQYF	TGTGCCAGCAGCTTAGCGGCGGGCCCAATAAACGAGCAGTACTTC
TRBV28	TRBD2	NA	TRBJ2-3	CASSPYRAGDRPSSTDTQYF	TGTGCCAGCAGCCCCTATCGAGCGGGAGACCGTCCTTCTAGCACAGATACGCAGTATTTT
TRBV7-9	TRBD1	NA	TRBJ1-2	CASSVQGADGYTF	TGTGCCAGCAGCGTGCAGGGGGCGGATGGCTACACCTTC
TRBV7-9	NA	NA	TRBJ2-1	CASSLSPRSSSYNEQFF	TGTGCCAGCAGCTTAAGCCCAAGGAGTAGCTCCTACAATGAGCAGTTCTTC
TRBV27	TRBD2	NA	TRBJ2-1	CASSDNFREDEQFF	TGTGCCAGCAGTGACAACTTTCGGGAGGACGAGCAGTTCTTC
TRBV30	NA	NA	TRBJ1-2	CAGRFLSTMDGYTF	TGTGCCGGAAGGTTTCTTTCTACCATGGATGGCTACACCTTC
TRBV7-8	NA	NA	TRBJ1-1	CASSLGGVRLQGRF	TGTGCCAGCAGCTTAGGTGGCGTACGATTACAGGGCCGTTTT
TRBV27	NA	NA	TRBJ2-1	CASSLYNGGEQFF	TGTGCCAGCAGTTTATACAACGGGGGCGAGCAGTTCTTC
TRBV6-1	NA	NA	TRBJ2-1	CAITPDLYGGNEQFF	TGTGCCATCACCCCCGACTTGTATGGGGGGAATGAGCAGTTCTTC
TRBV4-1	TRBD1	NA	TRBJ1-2	CASSQPPGQGLGYGYTF	TGCGCCAGCAGCCAACCACCTGGACAGGGGCTAGGGTATGGCTACACCTTC
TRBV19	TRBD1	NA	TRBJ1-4	CASSTGGDEKLFF	TGTGCCAGTAGTACAGGGGGAGATGAAAAACTGTTTTTT
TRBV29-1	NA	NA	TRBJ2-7	CSVEGAGQGLVGQYF	TGCAGCGTTGAAGGAGCAGGGCAGGGGTTGGTTGGGCAGTACTTC
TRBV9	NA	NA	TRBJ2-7	CASSVVGGWDEQYF	TGTGCCAGCAGCGTAGTCGGGGGATGGGACGAGCAGTACTTC
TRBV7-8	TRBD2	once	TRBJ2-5	CASSLAVLAGGPEETQYF	TGTGCCAGCAGCTTAGCGGTATTAGCGGGAGGGCCGGAGGAGACCCAGTACTTC
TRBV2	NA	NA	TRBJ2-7	CASAKRGDWAYEQYF	TGTGCCAGCGCAAAAAGGGGAGACTGGGCCTACGAGCAGTACTTC
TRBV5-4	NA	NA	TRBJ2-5	CAMRRWGGDFKAETQYF	TGTGCCATGCGGAGGTGGGGGGGCGACTTCAAGGCGGAGACCCAGTACTTC
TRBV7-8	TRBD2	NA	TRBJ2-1	CASSPQREEQFF	TGTGCCAGCAGCCCCCAGCGGGAGGAGCAGTTCTTC
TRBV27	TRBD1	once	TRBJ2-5	CASSLLTGQGASETQYF	TGTGCCAGCAGTTTGCTTACGGGACAGGGGGCTTCCGAGACCCAGTACTTC
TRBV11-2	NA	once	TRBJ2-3	CASSLLRTVAGTDTQYF	TGTGCCAGCAGCCTTCTACGGACAGTGGCGGGGACAGATACGCAGTATTTT
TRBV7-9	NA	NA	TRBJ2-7	CASSSRGYEQYF	TGTGCCAGCAGCTCAAGGGGTTACGAGCAGTACTTC
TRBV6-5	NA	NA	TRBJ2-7	CASTGIGPTYEQYF	TGTGCCAGCACCGGGATCGGCCCTACCTACGAGCAGTACTTC
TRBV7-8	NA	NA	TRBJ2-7	CASSLGGTYEQYF	TGTGCCAGCAGTCTAGGGGGGACTTACGAGCAGTACTTC
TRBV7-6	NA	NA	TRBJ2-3	CASSQSRGATDTQYF	TGTGCCAGCAGCCAGTCCCGGGGGGCCACAGATACGCAGTATTTT
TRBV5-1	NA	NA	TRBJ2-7	CASSLQSEQYF	TGCGCCAGCAGCTTGCAAAGCGAGCAGTACTTC
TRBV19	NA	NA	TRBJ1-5	CASRGPFQHF	TGTGCCAGTAGGGGCCCTTTCCAGCATTTT
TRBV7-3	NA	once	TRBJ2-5	CASSSGSGYQETQYF	TGTGCCAGCAGCTCCGGGTCGGGGTACCAAGAGACCCAGTACTTC
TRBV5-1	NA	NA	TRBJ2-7	CASSFLESYEQYF	TGCGCCAGCAGCTTTTTGGAGAGTTACGAGCAGTACTTC
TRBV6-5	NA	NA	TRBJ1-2	CASSPVGGPNYGYTF	TGTGCCAGCAGCCCCGTTGGGGGGCCGAACTATGGCTACACCTTC
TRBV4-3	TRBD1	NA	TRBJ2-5	CASSQDSVGQGAETQYF	TGCGCCAGCAGCCAAGATTCAGTCGGACAGGGGGCCGAGACCCAGTACTTC
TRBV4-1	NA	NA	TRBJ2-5	CASSRDQGTRTAETQYF	TGCGCCAGCAGCCGGGATCAGGGGACCAGAACTGCGGAGACCCAGTACTTC
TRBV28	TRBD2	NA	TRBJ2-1	CASSYLAGGGNNEQFF	TGTGCCAGCAGTTACCTAGCGGGGGGAGGAAACAATGAGCAGTTCTTC
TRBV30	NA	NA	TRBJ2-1	CAWSWESSYNEQFF	TGTGCCTGGAGTTGGGAGAGCTCCTACAATGAGCAGTTCTTC
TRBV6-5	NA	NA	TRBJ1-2	CASSYGETLKLDGYTF	TGTGCCAGCAGTTACGGGGAAACTCTTAAGTTGGATGGCTACACCTTC
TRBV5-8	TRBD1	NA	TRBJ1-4	CASSYRDRGRDEKLFF	TGTGCCAGCAGCTACCGGGACAGGGGTAGAGATGAAAAACTGTTTTTT
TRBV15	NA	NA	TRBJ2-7	CATSRDVGAVDYEQYF	TGTGCCACCAGCAGAGATGTGGGGGCAGTTGACTACGAGCAGTACTTC
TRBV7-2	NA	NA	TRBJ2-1	CASSLGLARAATYNEQFF	TGTGCCAGCAGCTTAGGCCTAGCCAGGGCGGCCACCTACAATGAGCAGTTCTTC
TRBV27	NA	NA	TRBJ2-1	CASSPTISPYNEQFF	TGTGCCAGCAGTCCCACAATTAGCCCCTACAATGAGCAGTTCTTC
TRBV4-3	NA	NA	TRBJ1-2	CASSQAQGDSYGYTF	TGCGCCAGCAGCCAAGCTCAAGGGGATAGCTATGGCTACACCTTC
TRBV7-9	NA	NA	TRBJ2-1	CASSQVDYLGGEQFF	TGTGCCAGCAGCCAGGTCGACTATCTGGGGGGTGAGCAGTTCTTC
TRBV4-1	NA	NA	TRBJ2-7	CASSQEPPGYVPYEQYF	TGCGCCAGCAGCCAAGAACCGCCGGGATACGTCCCCTACGAGCAGTACTTC
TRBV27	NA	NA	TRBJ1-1	CASSLSRVPTEAFF	TGTGCCAGCAGTTTATCGAGGGTTCCGACGGAAGCTTTCTTT
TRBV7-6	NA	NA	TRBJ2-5	CASSLDREETQYF	TGTGCCAGCAGCTTAGACAGGGAAGAGACCCAGTACTTC
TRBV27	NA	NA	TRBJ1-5	CASSLVQDQPQHF	TGTGCCAGCAGTTTAGTGCAGGATCAGCCCCAGCATTTT
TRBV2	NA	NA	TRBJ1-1	CASTPSRGYTEAFF	TGTGCCAGCACTCCCAGTCGAGGATACACTGAAGCTTTCTTT
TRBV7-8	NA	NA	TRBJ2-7	CASRDYSYEQYF	TGTGCCAGCAGGGACTATTCCTACGAGCAGTACTTC
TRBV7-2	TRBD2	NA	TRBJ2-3	CASSPVAGAADTQYF	TGTGCCAGCAGCCCCGTAGCGGGAGCGGCAGATACGCAGTATTTT
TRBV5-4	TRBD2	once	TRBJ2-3	CASSWKREQADTQYF	TGTGCCAGCAGCTGGAAGCGGGAGCAGGCAGATACGCAGTATTTT
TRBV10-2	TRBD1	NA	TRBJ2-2	CASSPGQATNTGELFF	TGCGCCAGCAGTCCGGGACAGGCAACGAACACCGGGGAGCTGTTTTTT
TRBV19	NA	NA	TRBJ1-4	CASSLKATVKVATNEKLFF	TGTGCCAGTAGTCTCAAAGCCACAGTTAAAGTTGCAACTAATGAAAAACTGTTTTTT